A selection of T cell receptor beta chains follows, all from one sample in a study of PD-1 blockade in classical Hodgkin lymphoma. Generated by immunoSEQ multiplex PCR, the TCRdb table keeps only in-frame clones and is missing some. The sample records more than 40,000 clones, approximately 70% being singletons. The sequenced sample was peripheral blood mononuclear cells (PBMCs), obtained before the fourth cycle of nivolumab. Receptors were obtained from a human donor with classical Hodgkin lymphoma. CDR3s leave out the opening cysteine and the closing phenylalanine or tryptophan. D genes are given only for firm matches.

d_gene,v_gene,j_gene,CDR3aa
-,TRBV7-9,TRBJ1-2,ASSLEGVFYGGYT
-,TRBV6-5,TRBJ1-6,ASSLSLGTRSPLH
-,TRBV5-4,TRBJ1-2,ASSSEIYGYT
-,TRBV2,TRBJ2-3,ASKLDGTDTQY
-,TRBV6-5,TRBJ1-4,ASSIGITNEKLF
-,TRBV27,TRBJ2-1,ASSLSAGLRNEQF
-,TRBV9,TRBJ1-5,ASSGTGGRVPQH
-,TRBV5-1,TRBJ2-1,ASSFWGGGEQF
TRBD1,TRBV2,TRBJ1-1,ASSYGQELNTEAF
-,TRBV11-2,TRBJ2-5,ASSLDPQWWETQY
-,TRBV19,TRBJ1-2,ASSMQESLLSYGYT
-,TRBV4-2,TRBJ1-4,ASSQASSFRDRNEKLF
-,TRBV2,TRBJ2-1,ASIRGDQF
-,TRBV6-4,TRBJ2-2,ASSNRANGELF
-,TRBV7-6,TRBJ2-5,ASSAQPGRETQY
TRBD1,TRBV19,TRBJ2-3,ASIDRAGTDTQY
-,TRBV5-4,TRBJ1-1,ASSLGGEDEAF
-,TRBV29-1,TRBJ1-1,SVVENTEAF
TRBD1,TRBV5-4,TRBJ1-1,ASSLEGAGGTEAF
TRBD1,TRBV6-6,TRBJ1-4,ASSYQGGEKLF
TRBD1,TRBV6-6,TRBJ2-7,ASSTLGTGVLYEQY
-,TRBV27,TRBJ2-6,ASSFVAGSGANVLT
TRBD2,TRBV15,TRBJ2-2,ATSRGRTSGGAAVTGELF
-,TRBV2,TRBJ2-7,ASRGDKDRLYEQY
-,TRBV11-3,TRBJ2-7,ASSLEGEGEQY
TRBD2,TRBV30,TRBJ2-1,AWSTHGGNEQF
-,TRBV19,TRBJ2-6,ASTPVGIRSGANVLT
-,TRBV6-6,TRBJ1-2,ASSYGGTSGGYT
-,TRBV13,TRBJ2-7,ASSRGEGEQY